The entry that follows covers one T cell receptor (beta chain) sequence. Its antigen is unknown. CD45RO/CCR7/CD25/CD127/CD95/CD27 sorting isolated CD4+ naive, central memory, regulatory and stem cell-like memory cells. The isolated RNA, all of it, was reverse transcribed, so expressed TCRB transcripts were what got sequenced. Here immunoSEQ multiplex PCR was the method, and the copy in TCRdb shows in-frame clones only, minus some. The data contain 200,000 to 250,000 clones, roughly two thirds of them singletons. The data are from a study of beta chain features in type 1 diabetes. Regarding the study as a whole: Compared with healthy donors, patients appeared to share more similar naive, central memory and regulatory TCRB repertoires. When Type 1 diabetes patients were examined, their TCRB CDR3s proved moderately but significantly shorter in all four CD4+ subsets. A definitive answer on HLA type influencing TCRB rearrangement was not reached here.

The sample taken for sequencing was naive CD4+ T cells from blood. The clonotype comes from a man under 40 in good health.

Written as DNA, the CDR3 is TGTGCCAGCAGTGGACAGGGAAGTAAGGGCTACACCTTC. It yields the protein CASSGQGSKGYTF. This chain joins TRBV7-9 and TRBJ1-2; 8 bases fit TRBD1. CDR3 length: 13 residues. Germline V CDR1 and CDR2: SEHNR, FQNEAQ (reference sequence). V was pared by 6 bases and J by 8 bases, with 8 bases of the junction left unmatched.